This T cell receptor beta chain was captured by sequencing in a study of blood T cell repertoires in COVID-19. The CDR3 is 14 residues long. With 5 bases removed from V and 4 bases from J, the gap between germline ends came to 11 bases. Germline V CDR1 and CDR2: LNHNV, YYDKDF (reference sequence). This clone appeared a few times. Per the authors' pipeline: Reference gene primer amplification in the assay estimated nucleated cell counts. This table comes from immunoSEQ multiplex PCR, and its TCRdb copy is limited to in-frame clones, with some not included. For V, J and clone size, that table is used; D and trimming come from the DNA. The data show some 250,000 clones, with around 84% seen just once and around 4% held by the top ten.

The TCR originated in a man aged 55 to 70 with acute or convalescent COVID-19. The chain links TRBV15 to TRBJ1-4; D possibly corresponds to TRBD1 (6 bases). Material: peripheral blood. The CDR3 protein is CATSLDRSNEKLFF. Here the CDR3 DNA reads TGTGCCACCAGCCTGGACAGAAGTAATGAAAAACTGTTTTTT.